This TCR beta chain was sequenced during a study of graft-versus-host responses after intestinal transplantation. With regard to this clone: Its matching antigen is unknown.

CDR3 length equals 14 residues. CDR1 and CDR2 (germline): SEHNR, FQNEAQ (reference sequence). The junction had 3 bases not matched to a gene; V was cut back by 3 bases and J by 5 bases. Only in-frame clones appear in the TCRdb table, and some are missing; sequencing was by immunoSEQ multiplex PCR. This table has around 120,000 clones, roughly 95% appearing once. The chain is built from TRBV7-9 and TRBJ1-5, with 8 bases fitting TRBD1. The specimen comprised unstimulated CD8+ T cells sorted from spleen or lymph node cells, sampled before intestinal transplant. The clonotype comes from a human donor who received an intestinal transplant. CDR3 sequence (DNA): TGTGCCAGCAGCTTTACAGGGGGGGATCAGCCCCAGCATTTT. It translates to CASSFTGGDQPQHF.